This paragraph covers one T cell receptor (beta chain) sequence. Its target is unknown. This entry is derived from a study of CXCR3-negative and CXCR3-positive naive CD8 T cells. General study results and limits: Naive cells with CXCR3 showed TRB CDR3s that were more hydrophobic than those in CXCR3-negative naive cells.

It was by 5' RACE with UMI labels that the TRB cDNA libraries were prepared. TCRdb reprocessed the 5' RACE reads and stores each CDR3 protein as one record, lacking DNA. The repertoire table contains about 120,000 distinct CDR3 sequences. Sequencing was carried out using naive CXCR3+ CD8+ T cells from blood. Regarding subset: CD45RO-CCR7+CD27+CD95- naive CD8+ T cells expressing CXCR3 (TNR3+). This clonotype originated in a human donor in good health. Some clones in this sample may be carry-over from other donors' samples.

This chain's CDR3 is CSGGPLGGANVLTF. V gene TRBV20-1 combines with J gene TRBJ2-6; TCRdb returns TRBD1, unconfirmable since there is no DNA. Per germline, CDR1 DFQATT and CDR2 SNEGSKA (reference sequence). The CDR3 covers 14 residues.